A single T cell receptor beta chain is shown here with its context. These data come from a study of blood T cell repertoires in COVID-19. TCRdb keeps only in-frame clones here, not all; method: immunoSEQ multiplex PCR. Found here are fewer than 250,000 clones, 83% of them singletons; the top ten hold roughly 5.5%. CDR1 and CDR2 (germline): SNHLY, FYNNEI. CDR3 length: 15 residues. Trimming cost V 5 bases and J 0 bases; bases outside gene matches: 6. Sequenced material: peripheral blood. The clonotype originates from a human donor in a cohort sampled during active COVID-19. The chain carries TRBV2 and TRBJ2-7; 8 bases agree with TRBD2. CDR3 in amino acids: CASSPGGLHSYEQYF. The DNA for the CDR3 is TGTGCCAGCAGTCCGGGGGGGCTGCACTCCTACGAGCAGTACTTC.